This paragraph covers one TCR beta chain sequence. Its antigen remains unidentified. Measured with immunoSEQ multiplex PCR; TCRdb has only the in-frame clones, and not every one. There are 28,000 or so clones in the sample; 83% occur only once, and around 5% lies in the top ten. The sample originates from a study of neoadjuvant nivolumab and ipilimumab in lung cancer. Study outcomes and limitations: Higher pretherapy blood TCR richness went with higher resected-tumor richness. Only a small number of samples underwent TCR sequencing. Resected tumors had greater TCR richness and clonality than uninvolved lung. Only two of four nivolumab-treated tumors gained richness and clonality by surgery.

The TCR originated in an adult with non-small cell lung cancer. Sequencing was performed on tumor tissue, taken after neoadjuvant nivolumab, alone or with ipilimumab, at or shortly before surgery.

CDR3: CASSLLGRATEAFF. Written as DNA, the CDR3 is TGTGCCAGCAGCTTACTGGGTCGGGCCACTGAAGCTTTCTTT. V and J are TRBV7-3 and TRBJ1-1; no firm D call. V lost 2 bases and J 4 bases, leaving 11 bases between the germline ends. Per germline, CDR1 SGHTA and CDR2 FQGTGA. The CDR3 runs 14 residues.